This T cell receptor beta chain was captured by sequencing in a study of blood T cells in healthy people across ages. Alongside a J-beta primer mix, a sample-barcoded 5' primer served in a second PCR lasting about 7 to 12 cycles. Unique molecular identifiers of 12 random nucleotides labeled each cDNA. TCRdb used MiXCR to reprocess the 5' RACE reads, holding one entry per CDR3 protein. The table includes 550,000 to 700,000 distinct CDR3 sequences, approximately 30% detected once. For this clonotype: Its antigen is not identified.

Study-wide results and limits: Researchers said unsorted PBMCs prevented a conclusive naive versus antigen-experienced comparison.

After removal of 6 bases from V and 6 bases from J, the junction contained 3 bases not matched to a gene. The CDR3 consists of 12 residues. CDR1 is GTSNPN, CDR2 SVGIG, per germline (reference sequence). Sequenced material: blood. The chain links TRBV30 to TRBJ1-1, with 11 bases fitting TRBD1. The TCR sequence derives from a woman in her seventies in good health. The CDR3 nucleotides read TGTGCCTGCGGACAGGGGGCCGCTGAAGCTTTCTTT. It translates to CACGQGAAEAFF. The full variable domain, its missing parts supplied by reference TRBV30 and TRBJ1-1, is SQTIHQWPATLVQPVGSPLSLECTVEGTSNPNLYWYRQAAGRGLQLLFYSVGIGQISSEVPQNLSASRPQDRQFILSSKKLLLSDSGFYLCACGQGAAEAFFGQGTRLTVV.